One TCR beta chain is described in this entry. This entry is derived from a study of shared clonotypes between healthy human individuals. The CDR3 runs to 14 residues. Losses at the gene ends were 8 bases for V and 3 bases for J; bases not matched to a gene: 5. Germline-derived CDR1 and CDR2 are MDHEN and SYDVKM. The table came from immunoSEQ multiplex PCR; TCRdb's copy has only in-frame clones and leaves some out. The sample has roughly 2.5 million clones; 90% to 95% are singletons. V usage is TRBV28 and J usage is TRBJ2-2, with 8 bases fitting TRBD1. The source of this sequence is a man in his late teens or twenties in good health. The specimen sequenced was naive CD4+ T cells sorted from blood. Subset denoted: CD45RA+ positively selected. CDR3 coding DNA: TGTGCCAGCGGAACAGGGGGAGACACCGGGGAGCTGTTTTTT. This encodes CASGTGGDTGELFF.